Given below is one TCR beta chain in context. Its target is unknown. This entry comes from a study of Graves' ophthalmopathy and Graves' hyperthyroidism. The evidence that diagnosis relied on was clinical symptoms, serum thyroxine, TRAb, thyroid ultrasound and orbital computed tomography. Amplification targeted the TCR beta CDR3 regions, with RNA transcripts as the source material. Scientists carried out first-round RT-PCR using HTBI primers and then a second-round multiplex PCR. TCRdb reprocessed the multiplex PCR reads with MiXCR, giving one entry per CDR3 protein. The data contain some 750,000 distinct CDR3 sequences, 40% of them singletons. General study points: Ophthalmopathy versus stable hyperthyroidism: 13-signature model gave around 86% sensitivity, 75% to 82% specificity.

The CDR3 is 15 residues long. The trim removed 5 bases at V and 7 bases at J, leaving 9 bases unmatched. In germline, CDR1 is MGHDK, CDR2 SYGVNS. The rearrangement joins TRBV25-1 to TRBJ2-2; TRBD1 matches at 8 bases. This clonotype was sampled from an adult man with Graves' ophthalmopathy. The sample was peripheral blood. CDR3 protein: CASSLAGQGGGELFF. CDR3 coding DNA: TGTGCCAGCAGTTTAGCTGGACAGGGAGGCGGGGAGCTGTTTTTT.